This is a list of T cell receptor beta chains from one sample in a study of OX40 agonist ivuxolimab in advanced cancers. This table comes from immunoSEQ multiplex PCR, and its TCRdb copy is limited to in-frame clones, with some not included. The table has about 82,000 clones, approximately 92% seen once; the top ten hold 7% to 9.5%. Source: CD4+ or CD8+ T cells sorted from blood, taken in a trial of the OX40 agonist ivuxolimab. The receptors come from an adult with an advanced solid tumor such as melanoma, head and neck, liver or kidney cancer. Each CDR3 is given with its conserved first and last residue. D genes are given only for firm matches. Rows give clone size only sometimes, using once, few, many, or a class for an expanded clone.

NA	TRBV4-3	TRBJ2-7	TRBD1	TGCGCCAGCAGCCACGCTCCGGGACAGGAGGGCTACGAGCAGTACTTC	CASSHAPGQEGYEQYF
NA	TRBV27	TRBJ1-1	NA	TGTGCCAGCAGTTTATGGCAGTTCACCGAAGCTTTCTTT	CASSLWQFTEAFF
NA	TRBV11-1	TRBJ2-7	NA	TGTGCCAGCAGCTTAGGCCTCTCCGGCCAGAACGAGCAGTACTTC	CASSLGLSGQNEQYF
NA	TRBV27	TRBJ1-1	TRBD1	TGTGCCAGCAGTTTAACGAGACAGGGGTACGCTGAAGCTTTCTTT	CASSLTRQGYAEAFF
NA	TRBV5-4	TRBJ1-5	NA	TGTGCCAGCAGCTCCGACAGGAGCAATCAGCCCCAGCATTTT	CASSSDRSNQPQHF
NA	TRBV15	TRBJ1-2	NA	TGTGCCACCAGCAGAGATTGGGACCGGACCTATGGCTACACCTTC	CATSRDWDRTYGYTF
NA	TRBV27	TRBJ1-3	NA	TGTGCCAGCAGTTTATTAGGGGGCTCTGGAAACACCATATATTTT	CASSLLGGSGNTIYF
NA	TRBV12-5	TRBJ2-6	NA	TGTGCTAGTAGCTCTGGGGCCAACGTCCTGACTTTC	CASSSGANVLTF
few	TRBV6-5	TRBJ2-7	TRBD1	TGTGCCAGCAGACGGGACAGGGGAGACGAGCAGTACTTC	CASRRDRGDEQYF
NA	TRBV7-9	TRBJ2-5	TRBD2	TGTGCCAGCAGCTTAGTTCTTCCGGGGGGAGGCTGGGAAGAGACCCAGTACTTC	CASSLVLPGGGWEETQYF
NA	TRBV6-6	TRBJ2-1	TRBD2	TGTGCCAGCAGTTTCGGACTAGCGGCTTACAATGAGCAGTTCTTC	CASSFGLAAYNEQFF
NA	TRBV7-3	TRBJ2-3	TRBD2	TGTGCCAGCAGCTTTAGCGGGGCGAACACAGATACGCAGTATTTT	CASSFSGANTDTQYF
NA	TRBV19	TRBJ2-7	TRBD2	TGTGCCAGTAGTCCACTAGCGGGGGGACCCTACGAGCAGTACTTC	CASSPLAGGPYEQYF
NA	TRBV5-1	TRBJ2-7	NA	TGCGCCAGCAGCTTGTGGCAGGGAACCCCCGAGCAGTACTTC	CASSLWQGTPEQYF
NA	TRBV7-8	TRBJ2-3	NA	TGTGCCAGCAGCTTAGCGCTGTTCTCGGACTACCCAATAAAGACTAGCACAGATACGCAGTATTTT	CASSLALFSDYPIKTSTDTQYF
NA	TRBV6-1	TRBJ1-2	NA	TGTGCCAGCAGTGCGCCTCTAGTGGACACCTTACGGAATGGCTACACCTTC	CASSAPLVDTLRNGYTF
NA	TRBV4-3	TRBJ2-7	TRBD2	TGCGCCAGCAGCCACGGACTAGCGGGGGCCGGCTACGGGCAGTACTTC	CASSHGLAGAGYGQYF
NA	TRBV5-6	TRBJ1-3	NA	TGTGCCAGCGTCCACTGGGGGTCTGGAAACACCATATATTTT	CASVHWGSGNTIYF
NA	TRBV4-3	TRBJ2-5	NA	TGCGCCAGCAGCCAAGTTGATTTTCTGGGGGCGCCCCAAGAGACCCAGTACTTC	CASSQVDFLGAPQETQYF
NA	TRBV11-2	TRBJ2-1	NA	TGTGCCAGCAGCTTAGGGGTCTTAGCTGAGGCTTCGGATGAGCAGTTCTTC	CASSLGVLAEASDEQFF
NA	TRBV9	TRBJ2-7	NA	TGTGCCAGCAGCTTCCGACAGGCCACCGGCGAGCAGTACTTC	CASSFRQATGEQYF
once	TRBV5-1	TRBJ2-1	TRBD2	TGCGCCAGCAGCTCGGGACTAAGTGAGCAGTTCTTC	CASSSGLSEQFF
NA	TRBV10-3	TRBJ1-2	NA	TGTGCCATCAGTGACCCAACCCTTGGCTACACCTTC	CAISDPTLGYTF
NA	TRBV7-2	TRBJ2-5	TRBD2	TGTGCCAGCAGCTTAGTGGGAGGGGCCCACCAAGAGACCCAGTACTTC	CASSLVGGAHQETQYF
NA	TRBV7-9	TRBJ1-5	NA	TGTGCCAGCAGCTTAGCGCCCGGGGGCCCCGGACCCCAGCATTTT	CASSLAPGGPGPQHF
NA	TRBV27	TRBJ1-2	TRBD1	TGTGCCAGCAGTCGGGACAGAATCTATGGCTACACCTTC	CASSRDRIYGYTF
NA	TRBV4-1	TRBJ2-7	NA	TGCGCCAGCAGCCAAGGAAATCAGGGCTCCTACGAGCAGTACTTC	CASSQGNQGSYEQYF
NA	TRBV6-5	TRBJ1-5	TRBD1	TGTGCCAGCACTACGGACAGGGGGCCAGATCAGCCCCAGCATTTT	CASTTDRGPDQPQHF
NA	TRBV5-1	TRBJ2-3	NA	TGCGCCAGCAGCTTGGCCGAGGTTTCAAGCACAGATACGCAGTATTTT	CASSLAEVSSTDTQYF
NA	TRBV6-6	TRBJ1-2	NA	TGTGCCAGCAGTTACTCGAGGGTGGTGTTTTATGGCTACACCTTC	CASSYSRVVFYGYTF
NA	TRBV13	TRBJ2-7	NA	TGTGCCAGCAGCTTAGCAGGGGGGGTCAGCTCCTACGAGCAGTACTTC	CASSLAGGVSSYEQYF
NA	TRBV7-9	TRBJ2-7	TRBD2	TGTGCCAGCAGCCACGGGTTGGCTAGCGGGGGGTTAACCTACGAGCAGTACTTC	CASSHGLASGGLTYEQYF
once	TRBV4-2	TRBJ2-4	TRBD2	TGTGCCAGCAGCGTACCTGGGGGAGTAGCGGGGGACTTAGCCAAAAACATTCAGTACTTC	CASSVPGGVAGDLAKNIQYF
NA	TRBV6-1	TRBJ2-1	TRBD2	TGTGCCAGCAGTGAGTACGGGACTAGCGGCTACAATGAGCAGTTCTTC	CASSEYGTSGYNEQFF
NA	TRBV29-1	TRBJ1-2	TRBD1	TGCAGCGTTGAAGAGGACAGGGGGTACTATGGCTACACCTTC	CSVEEDRGYYGYTF
NA	TRBV5-4	TRBJ1-4	NA	TGTGCCAGCAGCTTCGGTGAAAAACTGTTTTTT	CASSFGEKLFF
NA	TRBV30	TRBJ2-5	NA	TGTGCCTGGAGTTTCGAGACCCAGTACTTC	CAWSFETQYF
NA	TRBV11-2	TRBJ2-7	NA	TGTGCCAGCAGCTTCGGTAGTGGTGGCTACGAGCAGTACTTC	CASSFGSGGYEQYF
NA	TRBV5-8	TRBJ1-2	NA	TGTGCCAGCAGCTTGGAAGGGTGGACGAACTATGGCTACACCTTC	CASSLEGWTNYGYTF
NA	TRBV7-6	TRBJ2-7	NA	TGTGCCAGCAGCCCCAGGGGCGCAAAATACGAGCAGTACTTC	CASSPRGAKYEQYF
NA	TRBV11-2	TRBJ2-5	NA	TGTGCCAGCAGCCGCAGCAGCGGTGGAGAGACCCAGTACTTC	CASSRSSGGETQYF
NA	TRBV2	TRBJ2-7	NA	TGTGCCAGCAGTTCCCGGGACGGGACCTACGAGCAGTACTTC	CASSSRDGTYEQYF
NA	TRBV7-8	TRBJ1-2	NA	TGTGCCAGCAGCCTAAACTTCTATGGCTACACCTTC	CASSLNFYGYTF
NA	TRBV5-1	TRBJ2-3	NA	TGCGCCAGCAGCTTGGAGGGGGGCACAGATACGCAGTATTTT	CASSLEGGTDTQYF
NA	TRBV5-1	TRBJ2-7	TRBD2	TGCGCCAGCAGCGACATGGGGACTAGCTACGAGCAGTACTTC	CASSDMGTSYEQYF